This T cell receptor (beta chain) was sequenced during a study of blood T cells in healthy people across ages. The second PCR ran roughly 7 to 11 cycles with a sample-barcoded 5' primer and J-beta primers. There were at least 3 million CDR3-containing paired-end reads obtained from each sample. TCRdb re-derived calls from the 5' RACE reads in MiXCR, one entry per CDR3 protein. The sample lists about 670,000 distinct CDR3 sequences; about 51% were seen once. Germline CDR1 is MDHEN and CDR2 is SYDVKM. Trimming shortened V by 3 bases and J by 1 base, and 18 bases separated the two germline ends. This CDR3 region has 17 residues.

The receptor was isolated from an elderly woman in good health. The sample comprised blood. This rearrangement joins TRBV28 to TRBJ2-5, with D perhaps given as TRBD1 or TRBD2 (6 bases each). In DNA, the CDR3 is TGTGCCAGCAGTTTGCCCCACGGTACGGGGGCCCAAGAGACCCAGTACTTC. This sequence encodes CASSLPHGTGAQETQYF.